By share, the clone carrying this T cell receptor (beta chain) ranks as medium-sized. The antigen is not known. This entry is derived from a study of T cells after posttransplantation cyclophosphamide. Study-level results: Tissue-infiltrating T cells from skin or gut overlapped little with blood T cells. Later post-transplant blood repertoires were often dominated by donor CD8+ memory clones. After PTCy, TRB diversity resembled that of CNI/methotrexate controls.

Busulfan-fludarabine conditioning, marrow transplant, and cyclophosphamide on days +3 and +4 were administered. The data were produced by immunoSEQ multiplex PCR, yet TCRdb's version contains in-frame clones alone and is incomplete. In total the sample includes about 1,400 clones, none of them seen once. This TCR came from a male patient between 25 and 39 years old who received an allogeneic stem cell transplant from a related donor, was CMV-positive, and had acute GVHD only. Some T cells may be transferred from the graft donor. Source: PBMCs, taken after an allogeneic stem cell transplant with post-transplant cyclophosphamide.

CDR3 region: CASSDYEAANVLTF. The CDR3 bases are TGCGCCAGCAGTGATTATGAGGCGGCCAACGTCCTGACTTTC. V gene TRBV10-2 combines with J gene TRBJ2-6; D ambiguous. Per the germline V gene, CDR1 is WSHSY and CDR2 is SAAADI. Trimming removed 3 bases from V and 6 bases from J, with 9 bases in between. The CDR3 is 14 residues long.